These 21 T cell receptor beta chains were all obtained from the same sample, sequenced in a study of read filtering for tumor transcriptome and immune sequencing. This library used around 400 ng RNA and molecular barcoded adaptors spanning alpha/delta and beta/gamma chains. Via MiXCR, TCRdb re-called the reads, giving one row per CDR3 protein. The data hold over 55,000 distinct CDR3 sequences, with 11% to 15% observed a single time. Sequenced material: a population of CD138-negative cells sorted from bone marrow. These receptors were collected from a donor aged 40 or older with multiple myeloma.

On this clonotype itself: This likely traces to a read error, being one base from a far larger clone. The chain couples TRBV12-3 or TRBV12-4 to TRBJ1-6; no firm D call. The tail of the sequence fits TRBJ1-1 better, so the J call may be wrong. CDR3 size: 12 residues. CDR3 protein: CASRPRTTEAFF. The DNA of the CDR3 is TGTGCCAGCAGACCCCGGACCACTGAAGCTTTCTTT.

CDR3 nucleotides: TGTGCCAGCAGCCCTCCTACCATAAACACTGAAGCTTTCTTT. The encoded protein is CASSPPTINTEAFF. The chain joins TRBV3-1 to TRBJ1-1, with unresolved D. The CDR3 has 14 amino acids. V was shortened by 4 bases and J by 2 bases, with 11 bases between the two germline ends. Germline loops: CDR1 LGHDT, CDR2 YNNKEL (reference sequence).

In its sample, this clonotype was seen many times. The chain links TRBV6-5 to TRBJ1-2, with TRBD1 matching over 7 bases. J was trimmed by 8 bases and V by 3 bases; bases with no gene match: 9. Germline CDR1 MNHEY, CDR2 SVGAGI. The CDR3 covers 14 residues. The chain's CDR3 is CASSYSLGQRGYTF. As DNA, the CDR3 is TGTGCCAGCAGTTATTCCCTGGGACAGCGGGGCTACACCTTC.

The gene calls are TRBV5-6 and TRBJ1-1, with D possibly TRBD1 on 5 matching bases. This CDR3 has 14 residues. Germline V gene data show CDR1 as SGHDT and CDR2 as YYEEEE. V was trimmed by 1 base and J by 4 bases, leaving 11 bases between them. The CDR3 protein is CASSLLGRITEAFF. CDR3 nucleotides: TGTGCCAGCAGCTTGCTGGGGCGCATCACTGAAGCTTTCTTT.

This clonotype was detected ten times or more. This CDR3 reads CASSSDRTALGETQYF. The CDR3 nucleotides read TGTGCCAGCAGCTCCGATCGGACAGCCCTTGGAGAGACCCAGTACTTC. This chain links TRBV11-3 with TRBJ2-5, with D possibly being TRBD1 (6 bases). Per the germline V gene, CDR1 is SGHNT and CDR2 is YENEEA. Between the trimmed V and J ends, which lost 4 bases and 4 bases, there was a span of 19 bases. This CDR3 has 16 residues.

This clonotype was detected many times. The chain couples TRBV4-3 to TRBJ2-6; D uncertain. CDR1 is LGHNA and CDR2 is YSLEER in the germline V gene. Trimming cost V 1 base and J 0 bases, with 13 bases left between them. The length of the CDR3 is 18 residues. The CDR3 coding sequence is TGCGCCAGCAGCCAAGTGGCGGATCCTCACTCTGGGGCCAACGTCCTGACTTTC. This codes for CASSQVADPHSGANVLTF.

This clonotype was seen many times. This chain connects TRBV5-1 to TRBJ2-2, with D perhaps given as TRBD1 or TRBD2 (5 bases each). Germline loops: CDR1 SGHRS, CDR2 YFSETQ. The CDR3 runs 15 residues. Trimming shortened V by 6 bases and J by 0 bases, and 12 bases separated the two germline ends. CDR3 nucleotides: TGCGCCAGCACCCGAGGGGTTGCGAACACCGGGGAGCTGTTTTTT. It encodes CASTRGVANTGELFF.

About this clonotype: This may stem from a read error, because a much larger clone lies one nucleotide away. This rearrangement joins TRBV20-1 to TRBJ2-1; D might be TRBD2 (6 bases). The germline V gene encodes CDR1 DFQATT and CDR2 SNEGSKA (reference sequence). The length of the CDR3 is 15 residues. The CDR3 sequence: CGASRPGGNYNEQFF. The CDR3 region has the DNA TGCGGTGCTAGTAGACCGGGCGGGAACTACAATGAGCAGTTCTTC.

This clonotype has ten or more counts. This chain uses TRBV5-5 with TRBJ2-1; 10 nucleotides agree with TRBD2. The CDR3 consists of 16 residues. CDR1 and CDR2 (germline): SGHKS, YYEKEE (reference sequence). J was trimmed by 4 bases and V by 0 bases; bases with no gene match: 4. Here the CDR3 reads CASSLELAGLYNEQFF. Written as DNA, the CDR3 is TGTGCCAGCAGCTTGGAACTAGCGGGACTTTACAATGAGCAGTTCTTC.

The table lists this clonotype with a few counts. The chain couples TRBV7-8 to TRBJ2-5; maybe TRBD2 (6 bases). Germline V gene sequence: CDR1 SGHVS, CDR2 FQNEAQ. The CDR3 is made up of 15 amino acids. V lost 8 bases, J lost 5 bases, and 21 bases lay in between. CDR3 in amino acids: CASGLRGGIEETQYF. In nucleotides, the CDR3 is TGTGCCAGCGGCCTCCGAGGAGGGATCGAGGAGACCCAGTACTTC.

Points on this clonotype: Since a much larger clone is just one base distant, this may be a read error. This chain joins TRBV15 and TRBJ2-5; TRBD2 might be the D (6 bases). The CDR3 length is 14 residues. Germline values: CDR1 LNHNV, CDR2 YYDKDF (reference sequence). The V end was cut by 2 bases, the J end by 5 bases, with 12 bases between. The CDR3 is CATSRQGGEETQYF. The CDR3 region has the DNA TGTGCCACCAGCAGACAGGGCGGGGAGGAGACCCAGTACTTC.

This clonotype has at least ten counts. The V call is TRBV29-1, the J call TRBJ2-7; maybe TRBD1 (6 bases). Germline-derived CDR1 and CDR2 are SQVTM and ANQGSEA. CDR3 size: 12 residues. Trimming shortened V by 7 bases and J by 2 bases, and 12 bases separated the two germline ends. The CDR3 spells CSAGAGAYEQYF. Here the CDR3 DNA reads TGCAGCGCTGGCGCAGGGGCCTACGAGCAGTACTTC.

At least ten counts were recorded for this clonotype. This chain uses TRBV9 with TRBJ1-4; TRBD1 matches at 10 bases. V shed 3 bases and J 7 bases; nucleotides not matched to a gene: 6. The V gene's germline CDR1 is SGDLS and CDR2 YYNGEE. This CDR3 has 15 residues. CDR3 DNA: TGTGCCAGCAGCGGAAGCCGGGACAGGGGTGAAAAACTGTTTTTT. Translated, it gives CASSGSRDRGEKLFF.

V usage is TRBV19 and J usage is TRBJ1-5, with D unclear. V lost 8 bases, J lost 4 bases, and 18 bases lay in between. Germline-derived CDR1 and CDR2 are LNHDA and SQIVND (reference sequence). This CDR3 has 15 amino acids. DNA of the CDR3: TGTGCCAGTCTTATGTCGGGGTTGTCAAATCAGCCCCAGCATTTT. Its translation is CASLMSGLSNQPQHF.

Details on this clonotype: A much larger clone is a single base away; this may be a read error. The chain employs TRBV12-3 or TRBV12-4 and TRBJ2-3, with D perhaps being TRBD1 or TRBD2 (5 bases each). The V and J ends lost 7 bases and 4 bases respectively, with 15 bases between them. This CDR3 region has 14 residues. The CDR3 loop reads CASKTIGTSDTQYF. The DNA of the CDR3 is TGTGCCAGCAAGACTATCGGGACCTCAGATACGCAGTATTTT.

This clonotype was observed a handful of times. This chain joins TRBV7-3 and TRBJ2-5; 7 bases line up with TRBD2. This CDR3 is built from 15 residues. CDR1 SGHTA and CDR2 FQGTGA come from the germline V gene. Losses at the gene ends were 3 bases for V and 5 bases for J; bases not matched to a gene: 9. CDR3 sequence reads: CASSLGLRGGETQYF. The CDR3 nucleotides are TGTGCCAGCAGCTTGGGGCTACGGGGAGGGGAGACCCAGTACTTC. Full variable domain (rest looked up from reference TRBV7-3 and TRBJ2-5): GAGVSQTPSNKVTEKGKYVELRCDPISGHTALYWYRQSLGQGPEFLIYFQGTGAADDSGLPNDRFFAVRPEGSVSTLKIQRTERGDSAVYLCASSLGLRGGETQYFGPGTRLLVL.

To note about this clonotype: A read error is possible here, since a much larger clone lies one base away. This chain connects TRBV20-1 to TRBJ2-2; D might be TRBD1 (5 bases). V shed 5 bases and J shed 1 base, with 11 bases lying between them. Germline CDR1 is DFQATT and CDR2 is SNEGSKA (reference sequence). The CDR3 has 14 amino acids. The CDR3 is CSAGSTVNTGELFF. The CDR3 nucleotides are TGCAGTGCTGGATCGACAGTGAACACCGGGGAGCTGTTTTTT.

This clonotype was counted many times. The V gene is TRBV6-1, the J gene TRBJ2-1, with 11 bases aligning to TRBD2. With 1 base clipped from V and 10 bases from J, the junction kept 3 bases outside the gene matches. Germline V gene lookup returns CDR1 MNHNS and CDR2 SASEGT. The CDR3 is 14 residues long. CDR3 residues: CASSEVLAGVEQFF. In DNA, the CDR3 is TGTGCCAGCAGTGAAGTACTAGCGGGAGTGGAGCAGTTCTTC.

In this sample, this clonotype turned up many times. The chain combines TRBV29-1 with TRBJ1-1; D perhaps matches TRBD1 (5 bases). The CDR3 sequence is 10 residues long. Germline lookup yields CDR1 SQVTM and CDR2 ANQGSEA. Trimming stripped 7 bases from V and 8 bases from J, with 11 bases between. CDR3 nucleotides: TGCAGCGCTCGTGAGGGGGAAGCTTTCTTT. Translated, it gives CSAREGEAFF.

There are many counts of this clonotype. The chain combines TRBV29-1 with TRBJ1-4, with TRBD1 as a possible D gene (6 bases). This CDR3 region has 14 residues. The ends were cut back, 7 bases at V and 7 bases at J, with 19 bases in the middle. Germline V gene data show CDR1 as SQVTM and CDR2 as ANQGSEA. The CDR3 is CSADSDSRGEKLFF. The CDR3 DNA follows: TGCAGCGCTGACTCGGACTCCAGGGGTGAAAAACTGTTTTTT.

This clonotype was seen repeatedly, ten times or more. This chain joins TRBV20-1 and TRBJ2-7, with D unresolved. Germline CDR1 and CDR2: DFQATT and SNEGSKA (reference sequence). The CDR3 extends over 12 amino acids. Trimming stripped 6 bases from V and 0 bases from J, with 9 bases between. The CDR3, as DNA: TGCAGTGCCCTTGAAGGCTCCTACGAGCAGTACTTC. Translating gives CSALEGSYEQYF.